This TCR beta chain was profiled in a study of T cells after yellow fever vaccination. Overall study context: Libraries from low-cell-number fractions were prepared with the SMART-Seq v4 Ultra Low Input RNA kit.

This clonotype has at least ten counts. Its antigen is not identified. Overall study findings and caveats: Researchers noted that a small share of clonotypes showed up in both CD4 and CD8 compartments. By day 5 rather than day 15, the secondary response had peaked, though it was weaker. Post-booster repertoires again held most primary-vaccination clones (about 96% CD4, roughly 88% CD8).

TCRdb redid the calling of the 5' RACE reads with MiXCR, one entry per CDR3 protein. The table shows some 260,000 distinct CDR3 sequences, with around 5.2% occurring only once. The sample here was CD4+ T cells sorted from PBMCs, taken on the day of the yellow fever booster vaccination. The clonotype was recovered from a man between 18 and 29 years old who received the YFV17D yellow fever vaccine.

The CDR3 region has the DNA TGTGCCAGCAGTTCCCTTGGAGGGGCGGACACTGAAGCTTTCTTT. Translating it yields CASSSLGGADTEAFF. The J gene is TRBJ1-1, the V gene TRBV28; D may be TRBD1 (5 bases). There are 15 residues in the CDR3. V was cut by 4 bases and J by 3 bases, with 15 bases left in between. Germline V gene sequence: CDR1 MDHEN, CDR2 SYDVKM.